The 4 T cell receptor beta chains presented below share a single source sample, sequenced in a study of cytomegalovirus exposure and HLA in healthy donors. The PCR had 60 Vbeta and 13 Jbeta primers. Repertoires were generated with immunoSEQ multiplex PCR, while TCRdb's copy carries only in-frame clones and drops some. In the table there are around 100,000 clones, around 61% of which are singletons. The source material was PBMCs. Receptors were obtained from a woman between 50 and 59 years old in good health and CMV-seronegative.

CDR3 region: CASTGDAGFYGYTF. For the CDR3, the DNA is TGTGCCAGCACTGGCGACGCAGGGTTCTATGGCTACACCTTC. This chain joins TRBV2 and TRBJ1-2; possibly TRBD1 for D (5 bases). Trimming took 7 bases from V and 4 from J, leaving 16 bases between them. The germline V gene encodes CDR1 SNHLY and CDR2 FYNNEI. The CDR3 length is 14 residues.

This clone was seen a handful of times. The chain uses TRBV9 and TRBJ2-7; 12 nucleotides agree with TRBD1. J was trimmed by 6 bases and V by 4 bases; bases with no gene match: 5. This CDR3 has 14 residues. Germline CDR1 is SGDLS and CDR2 is YYNGEE. The CDR3 coding sequence is TGTGCCAGCAGCCCGGGACAGGGGGCCCTCGAGCAGTACTTC. Its translation is CASSPGQGALEQYF.

This clone appeared a few times. The chain is built from TRBV4-1 and TRBJ2-3, with D tentatively TRBD2 (5 bases). The V gene lost 3 bases and the J gene lost 3 bases, with 13 bases spanning the gap. This CDR3 contains 15 residues. The V gene's germline CDR1 is MGHRA and CDR2 YSYEKL. The CDR3 region has the DNA TGCGCCAGCAGCCATTTTGGGGAGCCGACAGATACGCAGTATTTT. Residues: CASSHFGEPTDTQYF.

The chain links TRBV7-9 to TRBJ2-3, with 8 bases identical to TRBD1. J was trimmed by 5 bases and V by 5 bases; bases with no gene match: 6. The CDR3 covers 14 residues. The germline CDR1 and CDR2 sequences are SEHNR and FQNEAQ (reference sequence). CDR3 sequence reads: CASSPTGVLDTQYF. The CDR3 DNA sequence: TGTGCCAGCAGCCCGACAGGGGTTCTAGATACGCAGTATTTT.